This T cell receptor (beta chain) was identified in a study of beta chain features in type 1 diabetes. This clone was detected a few times. Its target is not known. The study reverse transcribed the entire isolated RNA, so it sequenced expressed TCRB transcripts. Sequenced by immunoSEQ multiplex PCR; TCRdb stores in-frame clones only, minus some. This sample carries over 200,000 clones, roughly 11% of them seen once, and the ten largest clones take about 0.018%. Study-level points and caveats: For Type 1 diabetes patients, all four CD4+ subsets carried TCRB CDR3s that were moderately but significantly shorter. Cells with high TCR expression could be over-represented by cDNA sequencing.

The sequence came from a man younger than 40 with type 1 diabetes. The sample consisted of naive CD4+ T cells from blood.

This CDR3 is CSVGQNSETQYF. DNA of the CDR3: TGCAGCGTCGGACAGAATTCGGAGACCCAGTACTTC. The chain links TRBV29-1 to TRBJ2-5, with D perhaps TRBD1 (6 bases). The CDR3 totals 12 residues. Trimming shortened V by 6 bases and J by 5 bases, and 13 bases separated the two germline ends. Germline V gene data show CDR1 as SQVTM and CDR2 as ANQGSEA.